This T cell receptor (beta chain) stems from a study of blood T cell repertoires in COVID-19. Study details: Researchers got acute and convalescent COVID-19 samples from the United States, Italy and Spain. In each case, the material was cDNA or gDNA derived from T cells, B-cell-depleted T cells, or PBMCs.

Between the trimmed V and J ends, which lost 6 bases and 2 bases, there was a span of 14 bases. Germline V lookup: CDR1 LNHDA, CDR2 SQIVND (reference sequence). The CDR3 is made up of 14 amino acids. As processed by the authors: Amplification of reference gene primers was used by the study to estimate nucleated cell counts. Assay used: immunoSEQ multiplex PCR; TCRdb lists only in-frame clones, some missing. That table gives V, J and clone size, and the DNA gave D and trimming. The sample yields fewer than 250,000 clones, roughly four fifths seen once. This sequence joins TRBV19 and TRBJ2-7; D is unclear. The TCR sequence derives from a woman of 80 years or more with acute or convalescent COVID-19. Sequenced input: peripheral blood. The DNA for the CDR3 is TGTGCCAGTAGCCCTCGTCAGGCCCCCTACGAGCAGTACTTC. Protein: CASSPRQAPYEQYF. The full variable domain, rest sourced from reference TRBV19 and TRBJ2-7, is DGGITQSPKYLFRKEGQNVTLSCEQNLNHDAMYWYRQDPGQGLRLIYYSQIVNDFQKGDIAEGYSVSREKKESFPLTVTSAQKNPTAFYLCASSPRQAPYEQYFGPGTRLTVT.